A few counts support the clone carrying this TCR beta chain. The antigen is not known. Using RNA template, CDR3s of TCR alpha and beta were amplified with iRepertoire arm-PCR. One-step reverse transcription and amplification started from approximately 100-400 ng of tissue mRNA or PBMC total RNA. TCRdb recomputed calls from the multiplex PCR reads with MiXCR, one row per CDR3 protein. The sample lists around 130,000 distinct CDR3 sequences, around a quarter occurring once. The record originates from a study of glioma-infiltrating T cells. The germline V and J ends were trimmed by 2 bases and 5 bases, with 21 bases remaining between them. This CDR3 has 18 residues. Germline CDR1 reads SGHTA; CDR2 reads FQGTGA. Points from the study as a whole: Only very few CDR3 sequences appeared in both tissue and blood. Above-expected tissue-blood divergence occurred in all gliomas, most in low-grade ones.

Input material: glioma tissue, nonneoplastic brain tissue, or PBMCs (not recorded which). The sequence derives from a human donor with low-grade glioma or glioblastoma, undergoing nonglioma brain surgery, or in good health (not recorded which). V is TRBV7-3 and J is TRBJ2-2; perhaps TRBD2 as D (6 bases). CDR3 DNA sequence: TGTGCCAGCAGCTTATCCCGGTGGGAGGCGCGGAGTACCGGGGAGCTGTTTTTT. Residues: CASSLSRWEARSTGELFF. The full variable domain, with the rest looked up from reference TRBV7-3 and TRBJ2-2, is GAGVSQTPSNKVTEKGKYVELRCDPISGHTALYWYRQSLGQGPEFLIYFQGTGAADDSGLPNDRFFAVRPEGSVSTLKIQRTERGDSAVYLCASSLSRWEARSTGELFFGEGSRLTVL.